Reported below is one TCR beta chain. The data belong to a study of PD-1 blockade in classical Hodgkin lymphoma. Study-level background: The study gave patients nivolumab 3 mg/kg intravenously every 2 weeks.

Every patient had relapsed following autologous stem cell transplantation, and cohorts differed in brentuximab vedotin exposure. Complete response, partial response or progressive disease made up the best responses. The table came from immunoSEQ multiplex PCR; TCRdb's copy has only in-frame clones and leaves some out. The table has 66,000 or so clones, 65% to 75% seen once. V lost 3 bases, J lost 5 bases, and 16 bases lay in between. The CDR3 runs 15 residues. CDR1 is MNHEY and CDR2 is SMNVEV in the germline V gene (reference sequence). Sequenced here: peripheral blood mononuclear cells (PBMCs), sampled before the second cycle of nivolumab. The source is a human donor with classical Hodgkin lymphoma. The rearrangement links TRBV27 to TRBJ1-2, with D tentatively TRBD1 (5 bases). The DNA for the CDR3 is TGTGCCAGCAGTTTCGGGCAGGGCCGCCCGTATGGCTACACCTTC. Amino acids: CASSFGQGRPYGYTF.